The rows below give T cell receptor beta chains drawn from one sample of a study of T cell repertoires in cytomegalovirus infection. These receptors' targets are unknown. From the reads, TCRdb called clonotypes with MiXCR, one entry per CDR3 protein. Among 640,000 or so distinct CDR3 sequences, around 30% were seen once, and the ten largest hold around a sixth. The sequencing here drew on cultured PBMCs, taken from culture after CMV antigen stimulation. The receptors were gathered from a human donor in good health (CMV status not recorded). Some clones in this sample may be carry-over from other donors' samples. The CDR3 runs from the conserved cysteine through the conserved F or W. D genes are given only for firm matches. The size of a clone is reported for some rows only, either as once, few or many, or as a class for expanded clones.

J gene,clone size,V gene,D gene,CDR3 protein,CDR3 DNA
TRBJ2-7,NA,TRBV6-1,NA,CASSENAPYEQYF,TGTGCCAGCAGTGAGAACGCCCCATACGAGCAGTACTTC
TRBJ2-5,few,TRBV2,NA,CAISFEETQYF,TGTGCCATCTCATTTGAAGAGACCCAGTACTTC
TRBJ2-7,NA,TRBV6-5,NA,CASSYSELGEQYF,TGTGCCAGCAGTTACTCCGAGCTTGGAGAGCAGTACTTC
TRBJ2-7,few,TRBV7-8,NA,CASSFRQASYEQYF,TGTGCCAGCAGCTTTCGACAGGCCTCCTACGAGCAGTACTTC
TRBJ1-5,NA,TRBV14,NA,CAPGDTNQPQHF,TGTGCCCCTGGGGACACCAATCAGCCCCAGCATTTT
TRBJ1-2,NA,TRBV4-2,NA,CASSQESQAQHGYTF,TGTGCCAGCAGCCAAGAGTCCCAGGCGCAACATGGCTACACCTTC
TRBJ2-1,NA,TRBV20-1,TRBD2,CSAGGLAHSYNEQFF,TGCAGTGCTGGGGGACTAGCCCACTCCTACAATGAGCAGTTCTTC
TRBJ2-5,few,TRBV28,NA,CASGAYQETQYF,TGTGCCAGCGGTGCGTACCAAGAGACCCAGTACTTC
TRBJ2-7,many,TRBV7-2,NA,CASSLARASYEQYF,TGTGCCAGCAGCTTAGCCCGGGCCTCCTACGAGCAGTACTTC
TRBJ1-1,NA,TRBV19,NA,CASSIGVTEAFF,TGTGCCAGTAGTATAGGGGTCACTGAAGCTTTCTTT
TRBJ2-1,few,TRBV29-1,NA,CSVSLYNEQFF,TGCAGCGTTTCTCTATACAATGAGCAGTTCTTC
TRBJ2-7,NA,TRBV2,TRBD1,CASSDGTASYEQYF,TGTGCCAGCAGTGACGGGACAGCTTCCTACGAGCAGTACTTC
TRBJ2-3,few,TRBV3-1,NA,CASSQDSPSTDTQYF,TGTGCCAGCAGCCAAGACTCACCCAGCACAGATACGCAGTATTTT
TRBJ1-4,NA,TRBV5-1,TRBD1,CASSPQGTPSEKLFF,TGCGCCAGCAGCCCACAGGGGACCCCCAGTGAAAAACTGTTTTTT
TRBJ2-1,NA,TRBV3-1,NA,CASSAGLPSSDEQFF,TGTGCCAGCAGTGCCGGACTCCCTTCCAGCGATGAGCAGTTCTTC
TRBJ2-7,NA,TRBV6-2/TRBV6-3,NA,CASSPHYTGRSEQYF,TGTGCCAGCAGTCCCCACTACACGGGACGGAGCGAGCAGTACTTC
TRBJ1-5,NA,TRBV2,NA,CASTEVGGSVPQHF,TGTGCCAGCACGGAGGTCGGTGGGAGTGTGCCCCAGCATTTT
TRBJ1-3,once,TRBV7-9,TRBD1,CTSSLQGAVYF,TGTACCAGCAGCTTACAGGGGGCCGTATATTTT
TRBJ1-5,few,TRBV12-3/TRBV12-4,TRBD1,CASSSAGQVHQPQHF,TGTGCCAGCAGTTCGGCTGGACAGGTTCATCAGCCCCAGCATTTT
TRBJ1-1,few,TRBV6-2/TRBV6-3,NA,CASSTYTGPPGKAFF,TGTGCCAGCAGTACATACACCGGGCCCCCGGGTAAAGCTTTCTTT
TRBJ2-7,NA,TRBV16,TRBD2,CASSPEGLGQYEQYF,TGTGCCAGCAGCCCTGAGGGACTAGGACAGTACGAGCAGTACTTC
TRBJ2-6,few,TRBV19,NA,CASGKGAGANVLTF,TGTGCCAGCGGGAAGGGAGCTGGGGCCAACGTCCTGACTTTC
TRBJ1-5,many,TRBV7-2,NA,CASSFQDNQPQHF,TGTGCCAGCAGCTTCCAGGACAATCAGCCCCAGCATTTT
TRBJ2-5,few,TRBV7-9,TRBD2,CASSLESGSDGRETQYF,TGTGCCAGCAGCTTAGAGAGCGGGAGCGACGGCCGGGAGACCCAGTACTTC
TRBJ2-3,few,TRBV6-5,TRBD1,CASSQTGGSTDTQYF,TGTGCCAGCAGTCAGACAGGGGGGAGCACAGATACGCAGTATTTT
TRBJ2-7,many,TRBV6-2/TRBV6-3,NA,CASSTPTEDYEQYF,TGTGCCAGCAGTACCCCGACTGAGGACTACGAGCAGTACTTC
TRBJ2-2,NA,TRBV7-2,TRBD2,CASSEGTSGAGELFF,TGTGCCAGCAGCGAAGGGACTAGCGGAGCCGGGGAGCTGTTTTTT
TRBJ2-1,few,TRBV7-2,TRBD2,CASNGGAIYNEQFF,TGTGCCAGCAACGGGGGGGCAATCTACAATGAGCAGTTCTTC
TRBJ2-1,few,TRBV7-2,TRBD2,CASSLISSGDNEQFF,TGTGCCAGCAGCTTAATCTCTAGCGGGGATAATGAGCAGTTCTTC